This TCR beta chain is drawn from a study of memory B cells and T cells in multiple sclerosis (dated by TCRdb to 2017 to 2018). A note on the overall study: TCR beta repertoires of autoproliferating peripheral T cells were compared with the TCR beta repertoires of brain lesion-infiltrating T cells in multiple sclerosis patients. TCR sequencing involved a couple of multiple sclerosis patients from whom brain lesions at autopsy or brain-infiltrating cells from biopsy were available. What the authors observed across the whole study: Because clone-set sizes differed between compartments, counts of shared clonotypes were influenced and normalization was required.

With respect to this clone: No cognate antigen has been identified for it. No qualities accompany the bases; no much larger clone lies one base away.

Genomic DNA was extracted, and the immunoSEQ Platform was used to amplify TCRbeta CDR3 regions from that DNA. The immunoSEQ assay combined multiplex PCR with high-throughput sequencing and a vendor bioinformatics pipeline. For the original study's pipeline: After discarding non-productive sequences and any CDR3s under 4 amino acids in length, clonotype frequencies were recalculated for each sample. In immunoSEQ Analyzer 2.0, shared clonotypes were identified as identical CDR3 amino acid, V gene and J gene sequences. Repertoire overlap was normalized by dividing shared clonotype counts by the product of both clone-set sizes, with the result scaled by 1000 into arbitrary units. The clones in this table, taken by TCRdb from immuneACCESS, are in-frame only. Not every clone is retained; where verified, under half of the shortfall comes from an unresolved V gene, and the cause of the rest is unknown. V and J calls and clone size follow that table, whereas D and trimming were derived from the DNA. A total of over 35,000 clones appear in this sample, roughly four fifths of them only once. Roughly 1% of the sample is in the top ten clones.

Autoproliferating (CFSEdim) and non-proliferating (CFSEhi) T cell fractions were sequenced separately after stimulus-free culture of CFSE-labeled PBMCs. In total, roughly 5x10^7 CFSE-labeled PBMCs were cultured without stimulus for 7 days, after which replicate wells were pooled. PBMCs were labeled with approximately 0.52 uM CFSE and cultured without exogenous stimuli in serum-free AIM-V medium. PBMCs were isolated by Ficoll density gradient centrifugation and cryopreserved before use. Live 7-AAD-negative cells were sorted on a FACSAria III, washed with PBS, and frozen at -80 degrees C as dry pellets. Relative to germline, V is 3 bases shorter and J is 13 bases shorter, with 25 bases between their ends. CDR1 KGHSH and CDR2 LQKENI were looked up in the germline V gene. Measured from the cysteine to the phenylalanine, the CDR3 is 15 residues long. Only the CDR3 DNA stays, 45 bases, in frame from base 1.

The V and J segments used are TRBV18 and TRBJ2-7; the D gene cannot be named for sure. This clonotype was sampled from a human donor with multiple sclerosis. Specimen: PBMCs from blood kept in culture. The DNA sequence is TGTGCCAGCTCACCTACATCGCGACACCACGAGCCCAACTACTTC. Protein translation: CASSPTSRHHEPNYF.